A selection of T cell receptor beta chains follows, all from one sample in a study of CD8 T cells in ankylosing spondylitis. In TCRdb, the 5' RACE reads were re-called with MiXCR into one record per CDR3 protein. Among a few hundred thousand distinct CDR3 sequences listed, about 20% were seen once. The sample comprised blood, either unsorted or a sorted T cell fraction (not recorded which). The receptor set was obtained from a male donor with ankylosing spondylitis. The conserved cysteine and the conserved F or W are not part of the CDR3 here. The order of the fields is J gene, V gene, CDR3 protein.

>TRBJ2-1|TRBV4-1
ASSQDPPSGGYNEQF
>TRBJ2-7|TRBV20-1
SARDGGGGTYEQY
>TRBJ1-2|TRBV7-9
ASSLEQYYGYT
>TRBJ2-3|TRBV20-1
SAQEGTRDYSDTQY
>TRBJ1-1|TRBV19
ASRWRDTEAF
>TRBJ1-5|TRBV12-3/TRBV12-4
ASSSPGQGGQPQH
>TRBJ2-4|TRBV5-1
ASSQGYGNIQY
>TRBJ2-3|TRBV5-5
ASSRRALGTDTQY
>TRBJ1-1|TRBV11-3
ASSTYRDAAF
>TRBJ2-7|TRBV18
ASSPPFGATYEQY
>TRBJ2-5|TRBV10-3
AISSTGDQETQY
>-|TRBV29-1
SVDRRGESTDTQH
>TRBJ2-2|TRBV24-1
ATSDLYAGELF
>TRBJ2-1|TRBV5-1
ASMGGAAIQSEQF
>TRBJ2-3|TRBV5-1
ASSKGQGATDTQY
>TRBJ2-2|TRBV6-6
AMGPGAGELF
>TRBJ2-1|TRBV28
ASSFVTTYNEQF
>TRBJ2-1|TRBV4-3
ASSQDGPREQF
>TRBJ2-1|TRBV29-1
SVETGETYNEQF
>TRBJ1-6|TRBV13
ASSYRGRPGSPLH
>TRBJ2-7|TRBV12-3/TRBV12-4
ASSLRVGRPIYEQY
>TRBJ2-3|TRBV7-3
ASSLKFTGTDTQY
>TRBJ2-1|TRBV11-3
ASSTRQSGGENEQF
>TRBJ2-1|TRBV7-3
ASSADRGPYNEQF
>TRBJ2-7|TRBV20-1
SANHRGGTYEQY
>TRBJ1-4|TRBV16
ASSPPRRRTNEKLF
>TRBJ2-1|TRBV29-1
SVESPGNEQF
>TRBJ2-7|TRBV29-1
SVDTGDTYEQY
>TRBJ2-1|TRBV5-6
ASSPRWGLLDNEQF
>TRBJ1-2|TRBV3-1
ASSQPPSAYGYT
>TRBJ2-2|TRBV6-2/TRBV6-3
ASLLAGANTGELF
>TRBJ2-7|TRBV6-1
ASRDLPGRAYEQY
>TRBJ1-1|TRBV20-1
SARDPTGSGTEAF
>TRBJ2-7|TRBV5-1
ASSTETSGAEQY
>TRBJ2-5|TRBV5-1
ASSLQGQRETQY
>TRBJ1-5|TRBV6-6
ASSYEVSQPQH
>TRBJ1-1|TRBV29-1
SVDSPSETEAF
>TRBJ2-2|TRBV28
ASSKPPWTVYGGELF
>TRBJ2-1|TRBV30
AWSFLGQGLGFEF
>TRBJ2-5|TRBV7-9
ASSLARGAETQY
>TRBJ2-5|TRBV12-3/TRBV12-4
ASSKGRLAGTRGQETQY
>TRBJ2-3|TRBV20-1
SAARDHHRDTQY
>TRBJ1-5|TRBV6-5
ASSYDRDQPQH
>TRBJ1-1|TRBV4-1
ASRDSRLRGEAF
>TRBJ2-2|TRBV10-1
ASSPGTGQNTGELF
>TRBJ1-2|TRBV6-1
ASTSTVYGYT
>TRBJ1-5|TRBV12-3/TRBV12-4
ASSFGRSNQPQH
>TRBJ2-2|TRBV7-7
ASSKDRKETGELF
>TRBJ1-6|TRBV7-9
ASSSWTGLLLH
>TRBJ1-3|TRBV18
ASSPGVAGNTIY
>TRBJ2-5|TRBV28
ASSISGSGETQY
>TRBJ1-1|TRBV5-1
ASSLGSLAGPEAF
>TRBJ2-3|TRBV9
ASSVGIGADTQY